These T cell receptor beta chains were read from a single sample in a study of T-cell reconstitution after alpha-beta-depleted transplantation in children. One entry per CDR3 protein results from TCRdb running MiXCR on the PCR reads. The sample consists of under 300,000 distinct CDR3 sequences, about 8.8% of them appearing once. Sample: PBMCs from the stem cell graft donor, taken from the stem cell graft. The receptor source for this set is a human donor who donated a stem cell graft to a child with SCID. Both conserved end residues are trimmed from each CDR3. The D gene is left open where the match is weak.

CDR3aa: ASSLVAALSGANVLT
d_gene: -
j_gene: TRBJ2-6
v_gene: TRBV7-9

CDR3aa: ASSFGFQGDTQY
d_gene: -
j_gene: TRBJ2-3
v_gene: TRBV7-6

CDR3aa: ASSEGLAETQY
d_gene: TRBD2
j_gene: TRBJ2-5
v_gene: TRBV9

CDR3aa: ASSLPGAQH
d_gene: -
j_gene: TRBJ1-5
v_gene: TRBV5-1

CDR3aa: ASGRGGANTEAF
d_gene: -
j_gene: TRBJ1-1
v_gene: TRBV6-5

CDR3aa: ASSLATGVTGELF
d_gene: TRBD1
j_gene: TRBJ2-2
v_gene: TRBV7-9

CDR3aa: ASSLRDTYNEQF
d_gene: -
j_gene: TRBJ2-1
v_gene: TRBV7-6

CDR3aa: ASLWGNEQF
d_gene: -
j_gene: TRBJ2-1
v_gene: TRBV6-2/TRBV6-3

CDR3aa: ASSVEDSAYATIY
d_gene: -
j_gene: TRBJ1-3
v_gene: TRBV9

CDR3aa: ASSPEGQGAQPQH
d_gene: TRBD1
j_gene: TRBJ1-5
v_gene: TRBV5-1

CDR3aa: ASSLPSGGGETQY
d_gene: TRBD2
j_gene: TRBJ2-5
v_gene: TRBV5-1

CDR3aa: ASRPRQGYGELF
d_gene: TRBD1
j_gene: TRBJ2-2
v_gene: TRBV6-2/TRBV6-3

CDR3aa: ASSADWEGAGELF
d_gene: TRBD2
j_gene: TRBJ2-2
v_gene: TRBV2

CDR3aa: ASSLSGAKNIQY
d_gene: -
j_gene: TRBJ2-4
v_gene: TRBV12-3/TRBV12-4

CDR3aa: ASSLAGESYEQY
d_gene: TRBD2
j_gene: TRBJ2-7
v_gene: TRBV11-2

CDR3aa: ASSRRGYNSPLH
d_gene: -
j_gene: TRBJ1-6
v_gene: TRBV7-2

CDR3aa: ASSLTDQPQH
d_gene: -
j_gene: TRBJ1-5
v_gene: TRBV12-3/TRBV12-4

CDR3aa: SARDYGQF
d_gene: -
j_gene: TRBJ2-1
v_gene: TRBV20-1

CDR3aa: ASTEGSGGELF
d_gene: -
j_gene: TRBJ2-2
v_gene: TRBV19

CDR3aa: ASSLAGYGDEAF
d_gene: -
j_gene: TRBJ1-1
v_gene: TRBV7-6

CDR3aa: ASSEQGGGYNEQF
d_gene: TRBD2
j_gene: TRBJ2-1
v_gene: TRBV2

CDR3aa: ASSQESTGAGEEETQY
d_gene: -
j_gene: TRBJ2-5
v_gene: TRBV4-1

CDR3aa: SARPGLNEQF
d_gene: -
j_gene: TRBJ2-1
v_gene: TRBV20-1

CDR3aa: ASSDPGSSGELF
d_gene: -
j_gene: TRBJ2-2
v_gene: TRBV5-1

CDR3aa: SAARGGYT
d_gene: -
j_gene: TRBJ1-2
v_gene: TRBV20-1

CDR3aa: ASSLGLVQTNTEAF
d_gene: -
j_gene: TRBJ1-1
v_gene: TRBV5-1

CDR3aa: ASSKIGPHQETQY
d_gene: -
j_gene: TRBJ2-5
v_gene: TRBV5-1

CDR3aa: SAREVRADTEAF
d_gene: -
j_gene: TRBJ1-1
v_gene: TRBV20-1

CDR3aa: ASRHLGSENIQY
d_gene: -
j_gene: TRBJ2-4
v_gene: TRBV12-3/TRBV12-4

CDR3aa: ASSLLAGGRKVPDTQY
d_gene: TRBD2
j_gene: TRBJ2-3
v_gene: TRBV27

CDR3aa: ASSDTGTGIYTEAF
d_gene: TRBD1
j_gene: TRBJ1-1
v_gene: TRBV27

CDR3aa: ASSWASGGAYNEQF
d_gene: TRBD2
j_gene: TRBJ2-1
v_gene: TRBV11-2

CDR3aa: ASSLSKGPLH
d_gene: -
j_gene: TRBJ1-6
v_gene: TRBV7-3

CDR3aa: ASGPTPLGDEQY
d_gene: -
j_gene: TRBJ2-7
v_gene: TRBV9

CDR3aa: ASSLDGPLDTQY
d_gene: -
j_gene: TRBJ2-3
v_gene: TRBV11-2

CDR3aa: ASSFDRRTQQETQY
d_gene: -
j_gene: TRBJ2-5
v_gene: TRBV5-1

CDR3aa: ASSLVPDWGSYNEQF
d_gene: -
j_gene: TRBJ2-1
v_gene: TRBV7-8